These 19 T cell receptor beta chains share one sample of origin, sequenced in a study of beta chain features in type 1 diabetes. The isolated RNA, all of it, was reverse transcribed, so expressed TCRB transcripts were what got sequenced. Measured with immunoSEQ multiplex PCR; TCRdb has only the in-frame clones, and not every one. The sample contains almost 350,000 clones, about 19% of which appear only once. Sample: naive CD4+ T cells from blood. These receptors were collected from a woman aged 18-35 years in good health.

This chain uses TRBV5-4 with TRBJ2-3; 7 bases align to TRBD2. The CDR3 is made up of 15 amino acids. V lost 0 bases to trimming and J lost 0 bases; unmatched junction nucleotides: 1. The germline CDR1 and CDR2 sequences are SGHNT and YYREEE (reference sequence). The CDR3 loop reads CASSLGLASTDTQYF. Written as DNA, the CDR3 is TGTGCCAGCAGCTTGGGACTAGCCAGCACAGATACGCAGTATTTT.

The chain joins TRBV4-3 to TRBJ2-7; D is possibly TRBD2 (5 bases). V was clipped by 0 bases and J by 3 bases, with 12 bases between them. CDR3 size: 15 residues. Germline values: CDR1 LGHNA, CDR2 YSLEER. The CDR3 bases are TGCGCCAGCAGCCAAGAACTAGGCCAAAGCTACGAGCAGTACTTC. Translated: CASSQELGQSYEQYF.

Concerning this clone itself: The sample has other DNA sequences that encode this CDR3 too. V is TRBV4-1 and J is TRBJ2-5, with D unresolved. The V and J ends lost 1 base and 1 base respectively, with 4 bases between them. The CDR3 sequence is 13 residues long. Per the germline V gene, CDR1 is MGHRA and CDR2 is YSYEKL. CDR3 region: CASSQGLQETQYF. CDR3 bases: TGCGCCAGCAGCCAAGGGCTCCAAGAGACCCAGTACTTC.

The chain combines TRBV27 with TRBJ1-5; maybe TRBD1 (6 bases). The CDR3 runs 15 residues. Germline V gene data show CDR1 as MNHEY and CDR2 as SMNVEV (reference sequence). V was cut by 8 bases and J by 2 bases, with 16 bases left in between. CDR3 DNA: TGTGCCAGCTCCCGAACAGGGTATGGCAATCAGCCCCAGCATTTT. This codes for CASSRTGYGNQPQHF.

V is TRBV9 and J is TRBJ2-3, with D possibly matching TRBD2 (5 bases). V was trimmed by 4 bases and J by 4 bases, leaving 16 bases between them. CDR1 and CDR2 from the germline V gene are SGDLS and YYNGEE. This CDR3 spans 15 amino acids. The CDR3 sequence is CASSPRSSFPDTQYF. The CDR3 DNA is TGTGCCAGCAGCCCGAGGTCTAGCTTCCCAGATACGCAGTATTTT. The full variable domain, in which reference TRBV9 and TRBJ2-3 provide the parts outside the CDR3, is DSGVTQTPKHLITATGQRVTLRCSPRSGDLSVYWYQQSLDQGLQFLIQYYNGEERAKGNILERFSAQQFPDLHSELNLSSLELGDSALYFCASSPRSSFPDTQYFGPGTRLTVL.

This clone has just a few counts. V is TRBV23-1 and J is TRBJ1-1; D is unclear. TRBV23-1 is labeled an ORF, and its function is uncertain. The CDR3 has 13 amino acids. V was cut by 10 bases and J by 4 bases, with 16 bases left in between. CDR3 coding DNA: TGCGCCAACGACCAGTGTCGGGGCACTGAAGCTTTCTTT. It encodes CANDQCRGTEAFF.

This clone came up a few times. The chain couples TRBV4-2 to TRBJ2-2; 7 bases align to TRBD2. The CDR3 consists of 18 residues. Germline V gene sequence: CDR1 LGHNA, CDR2 YNFKEQ. The junction had 16 bases not matched to a gene; V was cut back by 4 bases and J by 5 bases. The CDR3 DNA follows: TGTGCCAGCAGCCTTCACCTTCTAGCGGCTGGGCGGACCGGGGAGCTGTTTTTT. This encodes CASSLHLLAAGRTGELFF.

This chain links TRBV19 with TRBJ2-3; D is undetermined. The CDR3 totals 13 residues. Germline V lookup: CDR1 LNHDA, CDR2 SQIVND (reference sequence). V was shortened by 6 bases and J by 2 bases, with 9 bases between the two germline ends. As DNA, the CDR3 is TGTGCCAGTAGCATACAGATCACAGATACGCAGTATTTT. It codes for CASSIQITDTQYF.

A few counts support this clone. The rearrangement links TRBV6-5 to TRBJ1-6, with D unclear. V dropped 6 bases and J dropped 14 bases, with 23 bases sitting between them. Per the germline V gene, CDR1 is MNHEY and CDR2 is SVGAGI. The CDR3 has 15 amino acids. CDR3 nucleotide sequence: TGTGCCAGCAGGGCTTTCCTCCCCGGGGAAGTTACCCTCCACTTT. The encoded protein is CASRAFLPGEVTLHF.

This clone showed up just a few times. The genes are TRBV18 and TRBJ2-3; the D is unclear. The CDR3 consists of 13 residues. Trimming removed 7 bases from V and 0 bases from J, with 8 bases in between. The germline V gene encodes CDR1 KGHSH and CDR2 LQKENI. CDR3 sequence (DNA): TGTGCCAGCTTGCAGTCTAGCACAGATACGCAGTATTTT. Protein: CASLQSSTDTQYF.

There are a few counts of this clone. V and J are TRBV5-1 and TRBJ2-3, with TRBD2 matching 9 bases. Germline V CDR1 and CDR2: SGHRS, YFSETQ. The CDR3 has 16 residues. The trim removed 2 bases at V and 0 bases at J, leaving 4 bases unmatched. The chain's CDR3 is CASSFLAGSSTDTQYF. DNA for the CDR3: TGCGCCAGCAGCTTCCTAGCGGGAAGCAGCACAGATACGCAGTATTTT.

This chain links TRBV6-5 with TRBJ2-5; D is possibly TRBD1 (6 bases). V dropped 5 bases and J dropped 1 base, with 11 bases sitting between them. This CDR3 contains 14 residues. Germline loops: CDR1 MNHEY, CDR2 SVGAGI. The CDR3 nucleotides are TGTGCCAGCAGTCGGACAGACTTCCAAGAGACCCAGTACTTC. Amino acids: CASSRTDFQETQYF.

This clone was counted a few times. The rearrangement uses TRBV20-1 and TRBJ2-5; no firm D call. V was cut by 4 bases and J by 6 bases, with 6 bases left in between. This CDR3 region has 10 residues. The germline CDR1 and CDR2 sequences are DFQATT and SNEGSKA (reference sequence). Here the CDR3 DNA reads TGCAGTGCTACTAGACAGACCCAGTACTTC. Translating gives CSATRQTQYF.

The gene calls are TRBV5-6 and TRBJ2-1, with D unclear. The CDR3 has 16 amino acids. V was pared by 2 bases and J by 5 bases, with 17 bases between. Germline V gene data show CDR1 as SGHDT and CDR2 as YYEEEE. The chain's CDR3 is CASSFEFGTLDNEQFF. CDR3 sequence (DNA): TGTGCCAGCAGCTTTGAGTTCGGAACCCTAGACAATGAGCAGTTCTTC.

The CDR3 bases are TGTGCCAGCAGCTTACGTCCCGGGACAGGGTTCTCGGGCTACACCTTC. Protein: CASSLRPGTGFSGYTF. V is TRBV7-2 and J is TRBJ1-2; 9 bases match TRBD1. The CDR3 consists of 16 residues. Germline loops: CDR1 SGHTA, CDR2 FQGNSA. J lost 8 bases, V lost 2 bases, and 12 bases had no gene match.

This clone occurred a few times. This rearrangement joins TRBV5-1 to TRBJ2-7; 7 nucleotides agree with TRBD1. This CDR3 is 14 amino acids long. The trim removed 4 bases at V and 6 bases at J, leaving 10 bases unmatched. CDR1 SGHRS and CDR2 YFSETQ come from the germline V gene. CDR3 region: CASSPGQLGAEQYF. The CDR3 DNA reads TGCGCCAGCAGCCCGGGACAGCTGGGCGCCGAGCAGTACTTC.

This clone was counted between two and nine times. The V gene is TRBV5-6, the J gene TRBJ1-2; 7 bases align to TRBD1. V dropped 5 bases and J dropped 8; count of bases not matched to a gene: 12. The CDR3 has 14 residues. The germline V gene encodes CDR1 SGHDT and CDR2 YYEEEE. CDR3 in DNA: TGTGCCAGCAGGGAGACAGGGTCCTCCGAGGGCTACACCTTC. This translates into CASRETGSSEGYTF.

This clone has just a few counts. V and J are TRBV14 and TRBJ1-5; TRBD1 matches 7 bases. V lost 5 bases to trimming and J lost 0 bases; unmatched junction nucleotides: 4. Germline CDR1 and CDR2: SGHDN and FVKESK. This CDR3 comprises 15 residues. The DNA of the CDR3 is TGTGCCAGCAGCTGGGACAGTGATAGCAATCAGCCCCAGCATTTT. Translating it yields CASSWDSDSNQPQHF.

This clone was recorded a few times. The same CDR3 can be traced to other DNA sequences in this sample. This chain connects TRBV28 to TRBJ1-1, with TRBD1 matching over 7 bases. The V gene end was trimmed by 2 bases and the J gene end by 4 bases; junction bases not matched to a gene: 4. This CDR3 contains 14 residues. The V gene's germline CDR1 is MDHEN and CDR2 SYDVKM. This CDR3 reads CASSLGQGGTEAFF. Written as DNA, the CDR3 is TGTGCCAGCAGTTTAGGGCAGGGGGGCACTGAAGCTTTCTTT.